A single sample gave rise to the 26 T cell receptor beta chains below, sequenced in a study of T cells in Graves' hyperthyroidism and ophthalmopathy. The source material, RNA transcripts, was used to amplify TCR beta CDR3 regions. First-round RT-PCR targeting the TCR CDR3 was performed with the HTBI primer set. TCRdb re-analysed the multiplex PCR reads in MiXCR, keeping a single row per CDR3 protein. The repertoire holds over 45,000 distinct CDR3 sequences, with around half as singletons. The specimen was blood. The receptors stem from a woman aged 50 to 60 with Graves' ophthalmopathy.

This sequence joins TRBV20-1 and TRBJ2-7, with D perhaps matching TRBD2 (5 bases). The germline V gene encodes CDR1 DFQATT and CDR2 SNEGSKA (reference sequence). The CDR3 consists of 13 residues. Written as DNA, the CDR3 is TGCAGCGCTTCGAGGGCGTCGGGGAGTGAGCAGTACTTC. This translates into CSASRASGSEQYF.

On this clonotype: A much larger clone sits a single nucleotide away, making a read error possible. The J gene is TRBJ2-3, the V gene TRBV5-5, with 7 bases aligning to TRBD2. This CDR3 comprises 17 residues. From germline, CDR1 is SGHKS and CDR2 YYEKEE (reference sequence). The V segment lost 4 bases and the J segment 5 bases; nucleotides outside the gene matches: 16. This CDR3 is CASSQALGEGPGDTQYF. The CDR3 region has the DNA TGTGCCAGCAGCCAGGCTTTAGGGGAGGGGCCCGGAGATACGCAGTATTTT.

Comment on this clonotype: The conserved final phenylalanine or tryptophan is absent from the CDR3, which likely points to a read error. The rearrangement joins TRBV20-1 to TRBJ1-1, with 8 bases matching TRBD1. V lost 3 bases to trimming and J lost 1 base; unmatched junction nucleotides: 4. Germline V gene lookup returns CDR1 DFQATT and CDR2 SNEGSKA (reference sequence). The CDR3 sequence is 14 residues long. In DNA, the CDR3 is TGCAGTGCTAGTCCCAGGGGGCGGAACACTGAAGCTTTCGTT. As protein: CSASPRGRNTEAFV.

This clonotype was detected many times. This chain joins TRBV6-1 and TRBJ1-2, with D uncertain. The germline V and J ends were trimmed by 7 bases and 0 bases, with 9 bases remaining between them. CDR1 and CDR2 (germline): MNHNS, SASEGT. The CDR3 consists of 13 residues. CDR3 sequence: CASKEGTNYGYTF. CDR3 in DNA: TGTGCCAGCAAGGAAGGTACTAACTATGGCTACACCTTC.

This clonotype occurred a few times. The chain recombines TRBV7-2 with TRBJ1-2; D may be TRBD1 (5 bases). Germline V gene data show CDR1 as SGHTA and CDR2 as FQGNSA. With 3 bases removed from V and 2 bases from J, the gap between germline ends came to 10 bases. The CDR3 is made up of 14 amino acids. The CDR3 region has the DNA TGTGCCAGCAGCTTTCCGACAGCCAACTATGGCTACACCTTC. The encoded protein is CASSFPTANYGYTF.

The V call is TRBV25-1, the J call TRBJ2-3, with D perhaps matching TRBD1 (6 bases). The CDR3 is 15 residues long. The germline gives CDR1 MGHDK, CDR2 SYGVNS. Deletions cut 6 bases from V and 0 bases from J, with 13 bases between. CDR3 sequence reads: CASRTGTRSTDTQYF. The CDR3 DNA sequence: TGTGCCAGCAGGACCGGGACACGTAGCACAGATACGCAGTATTTT.

The chain has TRBV5-1 and TRBJ2-3, with 14 bases lining up with TRBD2. Germline CDR1 SGHRS, CDR2 YFSETQ. The CDR3 is 21 amino acids. J lost 2 bases, V lost 3 bases, and 17 bases had no gene match. CDR3 sequence reads: CASSSGAPGLAGAGYTDTQYF. Written as DNA, the CDR3 is TGCGCCAGCAGCTCCGGGGCGCCGGGACTAGCGGGAGCGGGTTACACAGATACGCAGTATTTT.

This chain uses TRBV7-3 with TRBJ1-2; tentatively, D is TRBD1 (5 bases). CDR1 is SGHTA and CDR2 is FQGTGA in the germline V gene. V was trimmed by 2 bases and J by 8 bases, leaving 33 bases between them. The CDR3 runs to 20 residues. CDR3 sequence reads: CASSLGLGTSGTGKVGGYTF. Written as DNA, the CDR3 is TGTGCCAGCAGCTTAGGCCTGGGGACTAGCGGGACCGGGAAGGTGGGGGGCTACACCTTC. The full variable domain, with the rest looked up from reference TRBV7-3 and TRBJ1-2, is GAGVSQTPSNKVTEKGKYVELRCDPISGHTALYWYRQSLGQGPEFLIYFQGTGAADDSGLPNDRFFAVRPEGSVSTLKIQRTERGDSAVYLCASSLGLGTSGTGKVGGYTFGSGTRLTVV.

V and J are TRBV7-2 and TRBJ2-2, with D hard to call. V lost 7 bases and J lost 3, with 12 bases in between. CDR1 is SGHTA, CDR2 FQGNSA, per germline. The CDR3 extends over 14 amino acids. CDR3 nucleotide sequence: TGTGCCAGCACCCCTGACCGGTACACCGGGGAGCTGTTTTTT. As protein: CASTPDRYTGELFF.

This chain joins TRBV2 and TRBJ2-1; possible D gene TRBD2, 5 bases. Germline lookup yields CDR1 SNHLY and CDR2 FYNNEI. The V gene lost 4 bases and the J gene lost 0 bases, with 22 bases spanning the gap. This CDR3 is 19 amino acids long. The CDR3 DNA reads TGTGCCAGCAGTGCCCCCTCTGGAGGTGCTTCGAGCTCCTACAATGAGCAGTTCTTC. It encodes CASSAPSGGASSSYNEQFF.

The chain couples TRBV27 to TRBJ2-1; a weak D match, TRBD2 (6 bases). There are 13 residues in the CDR3. Trimming took off 2 bases at V and 12 bases at J, with 14 bases between the two ends. Germline V gene data show CDR1 as MNHEY and CDR2 as SMNVEV (reference sequence). CDR3 coding DNA: TGTGCCAGCAGTTTAATGGGCGTGGGGGGGCAGTTCTTC. Its translation is CASSLMGVGGQFF.

This clonotype was recorded at least ten times. The rearrangement joins TRBV19 to TRBJ2-5; 10 bases agree with TRBD1. CDR1 is LNHDA, CDR2 SQIVND, per germline (reference sequence). This CDR3 is 16 amino acids long. The V and J ends lost 3 bases and 5 bases, in that order; junction bases with no gene match: 9. The CDR3 DNA reads as TGTGCCAGTAGTATTGTATCGGGACAGGGGTGGGAGACCCAGTACTTC. This gives the protein CASSIVSGQGWETQYF.

The chain combines TRBV11-3 with TRBJ2-3; D is perhaps TRBD2 (6 bases). The CDR3 totals 12 residues. Germline V gives CDR1 SGHNT, CDR2 YENEEA. The ends were cut back, 5 bases at V and 11 bases at J, with 14 bases in the middle. CDR3 sequence reads: CASSGGNSEQYF. In DNA, the CDR3 is TGTGCCAGCAGCGGCGGGAACAGTGAGCAGTATTTT.

This clonotype was seen many times. The V and J genes are TRBV5-1 and TRBJ1-1; D gene ambiguous. CDR1 and CDR2 from the germline V gene are SGHRS and YFSETQ. V was pared by 4 bases and J by 1 base, with 14 bases between. This CDR3 has 15 amino acids. The CDR3 DNA is TGCGCCAGCAGCCCGGAGGTCGAGCGGAACACTGAAGCTTTCTTT. The encoded protein is CASSPEVERNTEAFF.

This clonotype appeared many times. The chain carries TRBV2 and TRBJ2-3; no firm D call. The germline V gene encodes CDR1 SNHLY and CDR2 FYNNEI. Between the trimmed V and J ends, which lost 3 bases and 8 bases, there was a span of 15 bases. The CDR3 totals 14 residues. The DNA of the CDR3 is TGTGCCAGCAGTGAGGCACGTCGCCTGTCTACGCAGTATTTT. Translation gives CASSEARRLSTQYF.

With regard to this clonotype: Likely a read error: the CDR3 ends without its conserved phenylalanine or tryptophan. The rearrangement joins TRBV6-6 to TRBJ2-5; TRBD1 is a possible D gene (6 bases). With 7 bases removed from V and 5 bases from J, the gap between germline ends came to 20 bases. This CDR3 contains 15 residues. Looked up from germline, CDR1 is MNHNY and CDR2 is SVGAGI (reference sequence). The CDR3 coding sequence is TGTGCCAGCATGGGTGGGGATACAGGGTCGGAGACCCAGTACTGC. Its translation: CASMGGDTGSETQYC.

This clonotype showed up many times. This sequence joins TRBV11-2 and TRBJ2-5; 14 bases are a match to TRBD2. Unmatched junction bases numbered 0, after V lost 1 base and J lost 2 bases. The V gene's germline CDR1 is SGHAT and CDR2 FQNNGV. The CDR3 is 16 amino acids. CDR3 nucleotides: TGTGCCAGCAGCTTAGGACTAGCGGGAGGGCAAGAGACCCAGTACTTC. It is translated as CASSLGLAGGQETQYF.

As to this clonotype: Germline is not matched at one junction end, which may reflect a read error. V is TRBV24-1 and J is TRBJ1-5, with 9 positions matching TRBD1. The CDR3 consists of 16 residues. CDR1 is KGHDR, CDR2 SFDVKD, per germline. This chain's CDR3 is CATSDTGTGNNEPQHF. CDR3 in DNA: TGTGCCACCAGTGATACGGGGACAGGGAACAATGAGCCCCAGCATTTT.

This clonotype was detected many times. The V and J genes are TRBV5-4 and TRBJ2-3, with TRBD1 matching 8 bases. J was trimmed by 1 base and V by 5 bases; bases with no gene match: 6. Germline V gives CDR1 SGHNT, CDR2 YYREEE (reference sequence). The CDR3 contains 15 residues. CDR3 nucleotides: TGTGCCAGCAGTGACAGGGGCCAGGGCACAGATACGCAGTATTTT. This codes for CASSDRGQGTDTQYF.

The rearrangement joins TRBV7-3 to TRBJ1-5; no firm D call. Germline V CDR1 and CDR2: SGHTA, FQGTGA. CDR3 length: 17 amino acids. V shed 2 bases and J shed 4 bases, with 18 bases lying between them. CDR3 amino acids: CASSLDGFVDGNQPQHF. In nucleotides, the CDR3 is TGTGCCAGCAGCTTAGATGGTTTTGTGGATGGGAATCAGCCCCAGCATTTT.

This clonotype is deemed medium-sized. The chain uses TRBV25-1 and TRBJ2-3, with D perhaps being TRBD1 or TRBD2 (6 bases each). Trimming cost V 1 base and J 8 bases, with 22 bases left between them. The CDR3 is made up of 17 amino acids. CDR1 MGHDK and CDR2 SYGVNS come from the germline V gene. The CDR3 loop reads CASSESLGGAGTVTQYF. CDR3 DNA sequence: TGTGCCAGCAGTGAATCCCTCGGGGGCGCAGGGACGGTTACGCAGTATTTT.

This sequence joins TRBV20-1 and TRBJ1-2; D uncertain. The germline gives CDR1 DFQATT, CDR2 SNEGSKA (reference sequence). Trimming removed 3 bases from V and 8 bases from J, with 22 bases in between. The CDR3 extends over 15 amino acids. As DNA, the CDR3 is TGCAGTGCTAGGATGGGTAGCGGGAGGGTTCAAGGCTACACCTTC. Translated: CSARMGSGRVQGYTF.

There are a few counts of this clonotype. The chain has TRBV4-3 and TRBJ2-3, with D possibly being TRBD2 (6 bases). Trimming stripped 1 base from V and 3 bases from J, with 17 bases between. CDR1 LGHNA and CDR2 YSLEER come from the germline V gene. CDR3 length equals 17 residues. The CDR3 sequence is CASSQAPGVRGTDTQYF. The CDR3 DNA reads as TGCGCCAGCAGCCAAGCCCCGGGGGTCCGGGGGACAGATACGCAGTATTTT.

This clonotype has just a few counts. This clone may be a read error of a much larger clone one base away. The chain combines TRBV20-1 with TRBJ2-2; the D gene is possibly TRBD2 (6 bases). From germline, CDR1 is DFQATT and CDR2 SNEGSKA (reference sequence). The CDR3 runs 13 residues. The CDR3 loop reads CSARESRGGELLF. For the CDR3, the DNA is TGCAGTGCTAGAGAGTCCCGCGGCGGGGAGCTGCTTTTT.

This clonotype was counted many times. This CDR3 reads CASSRQGPYEQYF. CDR3 in DNA: TGTGCCAGCAGCAGACAGGGGCCCTACGAGCAGTACTTC. The rearrangement uses TRBV3-1 and TRBJ2-7, with TRBD1 identical over 8 bases. Germline lookup yields CDR1 LGHDT and CDR2 YNNKEL (reference sequence). The V segment lost 5 bases and the J segment 2 bases; nucleotides outside the gene matches: 2. CDR3 length: 13 residues.

There are many counts of this clonotype. CDR3 region: CASSNRGRETQYF. DNA for the CDR3: TGTGCCAGCAGCAACAGGGGAAGAGAGACCCAGTACTTC. This sequence joins TRBV13 and TRBJ2-5; 7 bases match TRBD1. Trimming at V came to 5 bases and at J to 4 bases, leaving 4 bases not matched to a gene. The CDR3 has 13 amino acids. CDR1 and CDR2 from the germline V gene are PRHDT and FYEKMQ (reference sequence).